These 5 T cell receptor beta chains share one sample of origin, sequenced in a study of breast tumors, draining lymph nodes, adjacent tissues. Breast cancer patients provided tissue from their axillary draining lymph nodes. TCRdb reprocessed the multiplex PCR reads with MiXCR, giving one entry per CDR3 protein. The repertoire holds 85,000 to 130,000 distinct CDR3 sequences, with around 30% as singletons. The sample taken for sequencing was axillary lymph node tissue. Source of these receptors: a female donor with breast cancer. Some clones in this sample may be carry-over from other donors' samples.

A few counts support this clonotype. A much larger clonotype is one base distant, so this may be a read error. This chain's CDR3 is CASSLQGGTGYTF. CDR3 in DNA: TGTGCCAGCAGCTTACAGGGAGGGACCGGCTACACCTTC. V gene TRBV11-2 combines with J gene TRBJ1-2; D is possibly TRBD1 (5 bases). The V gene lost 2 bases and the J gene lost 8 bases, with 12 bases spanning the gap. The CDR3 is 13 residues long. CDR1 SGHAT and CDR2 FQNNGV come from the germline V gene.

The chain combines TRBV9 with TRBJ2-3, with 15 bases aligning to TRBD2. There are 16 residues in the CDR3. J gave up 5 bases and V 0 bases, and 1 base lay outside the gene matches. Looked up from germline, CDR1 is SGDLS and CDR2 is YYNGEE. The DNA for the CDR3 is TGTGCCAGCAGCGTAGGGGGACTAGCGGGAGGAGATACGCAGTATTTT. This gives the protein CASSVGGLAGGDTQYF.

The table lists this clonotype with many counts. The CDR3: CASSAMTGDTEAFF. In DNA form, the CDR3 reads TGTGCCAGCAGTGCGATGACAGGGGACACTGAAGCTTTCTTT. The V call is TRBV2, the J call TRBJ1-1; 8 bases are a match to TRBD1. Germline V lookup: CDR1 SNHLY, CDR2 FYNNEI. The CDR3 contains 14 residues. Unmatched junction bases numbered 4, after V lost 4 bases and J lost 3 bases.

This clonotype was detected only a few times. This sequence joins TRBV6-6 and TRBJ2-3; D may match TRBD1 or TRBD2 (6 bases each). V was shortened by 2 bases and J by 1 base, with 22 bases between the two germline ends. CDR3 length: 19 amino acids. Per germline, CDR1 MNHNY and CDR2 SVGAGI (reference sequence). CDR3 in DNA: TGTGCCAGCAGTTACGGGCCGGGGGCCCCCCTCCAGGGCACAGATACGCAGTATTTT. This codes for CASSYGPGAPLQGTDTQYF.

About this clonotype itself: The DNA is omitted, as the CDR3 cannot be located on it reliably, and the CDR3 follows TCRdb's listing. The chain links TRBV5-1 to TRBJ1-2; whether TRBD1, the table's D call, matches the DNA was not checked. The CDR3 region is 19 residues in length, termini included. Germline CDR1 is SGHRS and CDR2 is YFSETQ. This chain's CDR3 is CASSFYICSARGGDYGYTF.